This TCR beta chain was documented in a study of T-cell memory formation after mild COVID-19. Study-level background: Largely, TCR clusters stayed within a single donor.

This clonotype was observed many times. The antigen remains unidentified. TCRdb re-derived calls from the 5' RACE reads in MiXCR, one entry per CDR3 protein. There are 150,000 to 200,000 distinct CDR3 sequences in the sample; under 14% occur only once, and 3.5% to 4% lies in the top ten. Study-wide results and limits: Contracting CD8+ clones were enriched in EMRA, CD4+ mainly in CM and EM. CD4+ bias marked clones expanding day 15 to 37, unlike balanced contracting clones. Whether day 37 second-wave clones are SARS-CoV-2-specific was not confirmed.

The germline V gene has CDR1 ENHRY and CDR2 SYGVKD. Trimming removed 2 bases from V and 8 bases from J, with 10 bases in between. This CDR3 contains 13 residues. V gene TRBV10-3 combines with J gene TRBJ2-4, with a tentative D call TRBD1 (6 bases). The TCR originated in a man between 18 and 35 years old who had mild COVID-19 (a few samples of this study predate the infection). Cell type and time point are not known. Sequenced input: PBMCs or a T cell subset sorted from them (not recorded which). As DNA, the CDR3 is TGTGCCATCAGTGAGGGGACACTAGACATTCAGTACTTC. Protein sequence: CAISEGTLDIQYF.